This T cell receptor beta chain was found in a study of T cells generated in artificial thymic organoids (TCRdb year 2017). Describing the broader study: The study compared the TCR alpha and beta CDR3 repertoires of CD8 single positive T cells derived from in vitro artificial thymic organoids against those of naive CD8 T cells from thymus and peripheral blood. The repertoire sequencing data shown were described as representative of three independent experiments. General conclusions and limits of the study: The TCR clonotype diversity of organoid-derived CD8 single positive T cells was physiological and comparable to that of naive CD8 T cells from thymus and blood.

Non-mobilized peripheral blood was collected from healthy adult donors. Enrichment of primary CD8+ T cells was done with magnetic beads from the Miltenyi CD8+ T cell Isolation Kit. Prior to RNA extraction, naive CD8 T cells from blood were isolated by FACS sorting as CD3+TCRalphabeta+CD8+CD45RO-CCR7+ cells. Total RNA was purified from roughly 40,000 to 200,000 sorted cells per sample with the RNeasy Micro kit, and quality checked on an Agilent RNA 6000 Nano chip. TCRalpha and TCRbeta libraries were amplified separately by semi-nested PCR with Advantage 2 and reverse primers in the TRAC or TRBC constant regions. First-strand cDNA synthesis used between roughly 3 and 550 ng of total RNA. TCR cDNA libraries were made by 5'-RACE with the SMARTer PCR cDNA Synthesis kit, using a poly-dT primer for first-strand synthesis. The semi-nested reverse primers in the constant regions carried 5-nucleotide sample-specific barcodes, and the PCR products were cleaned up with the Zymo DNA Clean and Concentrator-5 kit. As many as ten barcoded samples were combined into a pool, ligated to Illumina adaptors, and sequenced on an Illumina MiSeq as 2 x 150 bp paired-end reads. The paper's processing steps were these. After demultiplexing, reads were aligned with BLAT to a custom library containing all human TRAV, TRAJ, TRBV, TRBD and TRBJ combinations from IMGT. The best BLAT hits were picked using pslCDnaFilter (-maxAligns=1, -ignoreIntrons), and custom Perl scripts were used to calculate clonotype frequencies. The raw public data were reprocessed by TCRdb itself: fastp quality trimming at Q25, MiXCR clonotype calling, in-frame beta chains only. When rows share a CDR3 protein, they turn into one entry using the most common DNA and genes. Here the V and J calls rest on TCRdb's processing, not on the authors' analysis. The table for this sample lists 5,600 or so distinct CDR3 sequences; approximately 30% of them were counted only once. Of the sample, about 2.4% is held by the ten largest clones.

Compared with germline, V lacks 5 bases and J lacks 6 bases; bases without a gene match: 12. The CDR3 goes from the cysteine to the phenylalanine over 16 residues. This entry keeps only the CDR3 DNA: 48 bases, framed from base 1. CDR1 MNHEY and CDR2 SVGAGI were looked up in the germline V gene. A remark on this clonotype: No antigen is known for it. No base quality values were provided; no much bigger clone lies one nucleotide off.

Sequenced sample: naive CD8+ T cells from blood. Sample cell subset or site, as interpreted from the label and publication: CD3+TCRalphabeta+CD8SP T cells; for blood, CD45RO-CCR7+ naive CD8+ T cells. The chain couples TRBV6-5 to TRBJ1-5; TRBD1 aligns with 8 central bases. The source is a human donor who gave cord blood stem cells for thymic organoid culture, a cardiac surgery patient who gave postnatal thymus, or a blood donor (not recorded which). The DNA sequence is given as TGTGCCAGCAGTCCGAACATTGGGACAGGCAGTCAGCCCCAGCATTTT. Its product reads: CASSPNIGTGSQPQHF.